This TCR beta chain was recorded in a study of blood T cell repertoires in COVID-19. Background on the study: The United States, Italy and Spain supplied acute and convalescent COVID-19 samples. Sources were T cells, B-cell-depleted T cells, or PBMCs; the material itself was cDNA or gDNA.

Study processing details: Using reference gene primer amplification, nucleated cell counts were estimated. Profiled with immunoSEQ multiplex PCR; TCRdb holds only in-frame clones, not every one. V and J calls and clone size are as listed in that table; D and trimming were resolved from the DNA. This sample has 90,000 to 150,000 clones, with 79% found just once. The CDR3 has 15 residues. Germline V gene lookup returns CDR1 ENHRY and CDR2 SYGVKD. V lost 1 base and J 8 bases, leaving 12 bases between the germline ends. The sample holds a few counts of this clone. This clonotype originated in a woman of 80 years or more with acute or convalescent COVID-19. Sequencing was performed on peripheral blood. The rearrangement uses TRBV10-3 and TRBJ1-6, with a weak D call TRBD1 (5 bases). CDR3 in DNA: TGTGCCATCAGTGAGTTGAACAGGCGAGATTCACCCCTCCACTTT. Translating it yields CAISELNRRDSPLHF.